These 30 T cell receptor beta chains were sequenced from one sample in a study of blood T cell repertoires in COVID-19. Repertoires were generated with immunoSEQ multiplex PCR, while TCRdb's copy carries only in-frame clones and drops some. The sample lists about 76,000 clones, about 82% occurring once. Sequencing input: peripheral blood. The receptors were sampled from a woman aged 60-70 years with acute or convalescent COVID-19.

The genes are TRBV14 and TRBJ2-2; D is ambiguous. V was cut by 4 bases and J by 7 bases, with 16 bases left in between. The CDR3 runs to 15 residues. Per germline, CDR1 SGHDN and CDR2 FVKESK. The CDR3 DNA reads TGTGCCAGCAGCCGTGATAGATTGGTTTTCGGGGAGCTGTTTTTT. Amino acid sequence: CASSRDRLVFGELFF.

This chain joins TRBV3-1 (or the pseudogene TRBV3-2) and TRBJ2-1; D is undetermined. V was cut by 3 bases and J by 9 bases, with 9 bases left in between. This CDR3 spans 12 amino acids. The V gene's germline CDR1 is LGHDT and CDR2 YNNKEL (reference sequence). As DNA, the CDR3 is TGTGCCAGCAGCCAGAGGCCTTCTGAGCAGTTCTTC. As protein: CASSQRPSEQFF.

This clone was observed a single time. The J gene is TRBJ2-6, the V gene TRBV28; 16 nucleotides line up with TRBD2. Trimming at V came to 5 bases and at J to 0 bases, leaving 13 bases not matched to a gene. Germline loops: CDR1 MDHEN, CDR2 SYDVKM. The CDR3 loop spans 22 amino acids. The CDR3 DNA reads as TGTGCCAGCAGTCCCCCGGGACTAGCGGGGGGGCCCTATCCCTCTGGGGCCAACGTCCTGACTTTC. This codes for CASSPPGLAGGPYPSGANVLTF. The whole variable domain, filled in from reference TRBV28 and TRBJ2-6, reads DVKVTQSSRYLVKRTGEKVFLECVQDMDHENMFWYRQDPGLGLRLIYFSYDVKMKEKGDIPEGYSVSREKKERFSLILESASTNQTSMYLCASSPPGLAGGPYPSGANVLTFGAGSRLTVL.

The chain joins TRBV10-2 to TRBJ2-7; TRBD1 matches 7 bases. In germline, CDR1 is WSHSY, CDR2 SAAADI. V lost 6 bases, J lost 2 bases, and 4 bases stayed unmatched. CDR3 size: 13 residues. The CDR3 is CASSGDRPYEQYF. The CDR3, as DNA: TGCGCCAGCAGCGGGGACAGACCCTACGAGCAGTACTTC.

The chain is built from TRBV6-5 and TRBJ2-3; a possible D gene is TRBD1 (5 bases). The CDR3 is 13 residues long. Trimming stripped 5 bases from V and 6 bases from J, with 12 bases between. From germline, CDR1 is MNHEY and CDR2 SVGAGI. CDR3: CASSRRGPDTQYF. CDR3 DNA sequence: TGTGCCAGCAGTAGAAGGGGTCCCGATACGCAGTATTTT.

The chain joins TRBV6-5 to TRBJ2-7; weak D call: TRBD1 (5 bases). CDR1 is MNHEY and CDR2 is SVGAGI in the germline V gene. There are 13 residues in the CDR3. V gave up 2 bases and J gave up 0 bases, with 5 bases separating them. CDR3 sequence (DNA): TGTGCCAGCAGTTACGGGGCCTCCTACGAGCAGTACTTC. As protein: CASSYGASYEQYF.

V usage is TRBV5-1 and J usage is TRBJ1-1, with 10 bases that match TRBD1. Per the germline V gene, CDR1 is SGHRS and CDR2 is YFSETQ. V was clipped by 0 bases and J by 7 bases; unmatched bases: 0. This CDR3 region has 13 residues. The CDR3 here is CASSLGDRGEAFF. CDR3 nucleotides: TGCGCCAGCAGCTTGGGGGACAGGGGTGAAGCTTTCTTT.

The V and J genes are TRBV12-5 and TRBJ1-2, with D perhaps TRBD1 (6 bases). Trimming took 2 bases from V and 3 from J, leaving 13 bases between them. Germline CDR1 is LGHNT and CDR2 is FRNRAP. The CDR3 extends over 15 amino acids. The CDR3 nucleotides are TGTGCTAGTGGTTTGCCCCAGGGGAAGGACTATGGCTACACCTTC. Translation: CASGLPQGKDYGYTF.

The V gene is TRBV11-2, the J gene TRBJ2-1; 8 bases are shared with TRBD1. The CDR3 is 16 amino acids. The J segment lost 9 bases and the V segment lost 5 bases, leaving 15 bases of the junction unmatched. Per germline, CDR1 SGHAT and CDR2 FQNNGV. Here the CDR3 reads CASSHHSPRDRIEQFF. Here the CDR3 DNA reads TGTGCCAGCAGCCATCACTCCCCACGGGACAGGATTGAGCAGTTCTTC.

CDR3: CASSDQVRGGELFF. As DNA, the CDR3 is TGTGCCAGCAGCGATCAGGTCCGTGGCGGGGAGCTGTTTTTT. This sequence joins TRBV9 and TRBJ2-2; no definite D call. The germline V gene has CDR1 SGDLS and CDR2 YYNGEE. This CDR3 region has 14 residues. Trimming cost V 3 bases and J 7 bases, with 13 bases left between them.

This chain connects TRBV4-3 to TRBJ2-6; 15 bases are a match to TRBD2. Looked up from germline, CDR1 is LGHNA and CDR2 is YSLEER. This CDR3 spans 19 amino acids. V gave up 2 bases and J gave up 2 bases; unmatched junction bases: 4. The CDR3 bases are TGCGCCAGCAGCCAACCCGGACTAGCGGGGGGGCCTGGGGCCAACGTCCTGACTTTC. Its translation is CASSQPGLAGGPGANVLTF.

The sample holds one count of this clone. The rearrangement links TRBV30 to TRBJ1-1, with D uncertain. Per germline, CDR1 GTSNPN and CDR2 SVGIG (reference sequence). The CDR3 totals 14 residues. The V end was cut by 0 bases, the J end by 0 bases, with 8 bases between. The CDR3 is CAWSVLSLNTEAFF. The CDR3 nucleotides read TGTGCCTGGAGTGTTCTGTCCCTGAACACTGAAGCTTTCTTT.

The chain links TRBV3-1 (or the pseudogene TRBV3-2) to TRBJ1-2; D is perhaps TRBD1 (5 bases). Germline-derived CDR1 and CDR2 are LGHDT and YNNKEL (reference sequence). V was pared by 1 base and J by 0 bases, with 9 bases between. The CDR3 is made up of 15 amino acids. The CDR3 loop is CASSQVARANYGYTF. The CDR3 DNA sequence: TGTGCCAGCAGCCAAGTGGCCAGGGCTAACTATGGCTACACCTTC.

V and J are TRBV18 and TRBJ1-4; 9 bases fit TRBD1. Trimming took 4 bases from V and 0 from J; bases not matched to a gene: 6. Germline values: CDR1 KGHSH, CDR2 LQKENI. The CDR3 has 17 amino acids. The chain's CDR3 is CASSLSQGASTNEKLFF. CDR3 DNA: TGTGCCAGCTCACTTTCACAGGGGGCTTCAACTAATGAAAAACTGTTTTTT.

The CDR3 bases are TGCGCCAGCAGCGAGACAGGGAATCAGCCCCAGCATTTT. Its protein is CASSETGNQPQHF. The chain carries TRBV5-1 and TRBJ1-5, with 7 bases identical to TRBD1. CDR1 and CDR2 (germline): SGHRS, YFSETQ. This CDR3 comprises 13 residues. Unmatched junction bases numbered 2, after V lost 4 bases and J lost 4 bases.

The chain links TRBV2 to TRBJ2-2, with a tentative D call TRBD1 (6 bases). The CDR3 runs to 14 residues. CDR1 and CDR2 (germline): SNHLY, FYNNEI. The V end was cut by 4 bases, the J end by 1 base, with 7 bases between. The CDR3 nucleotides are TGTGCCAGCAGTGGCAGGGGGAACACCGGGGAGCTGTTTTTT. It specifies CASSGRGNTGELFF.

V usage is TRBV19 and J usage is TRBJ2-7; 8 positions agree with TRBD1. CDR1 and CDR2 from the germline V gene are LNHDA and SQIVND (reference sequence). CDR3 length equals 14 residues. With 6 bases clipped from V and 0 bases from J, the junction kept 4 bases outside the gene matches. The CDR3 sequence: CASRRDRSSYEQYF. Here the CDR3 DNA reads TGTGCCAGTAGGCGGGACAGGAGCTCCTACGAGCAGTACTTC.

The genes are TRBV9 and TRBJ2-7; a weak D match, TRBD1 (6 bases). This CDR3 is built from 15 residues. V shed 3 bases and J shed 0 bases, with 13 bases lying between them. Germline CDR1 is SGDLS and CDR2 is YYNGEE. CDR3 bases: TGTGCCAGCAGCGCGGGACCGACAGGCTCCTACGAGCAGTACGTC. Amino acid sequence: CASSAGPTGSYEQYV.

On this clone itself: One end of the junction varies from germline; a read error may be responsible. The chain uses TRBV6-5 and TRBJ1-2, with 10 bases fitting TRBD1. The CDR3 loop spans 13 amino acids. From germline, CDR1 is MNHEY and CDR2 SVGAGI. The DNA for the CDR3 is TGTGCCAGCAGTTCGCCCGGGACAGGGGTCGTGGTCTTC. As protein: CASSSPGTGVVVF.

The V call is TRBV2, the J call TRBJ1-2; D perhaps matches TRBD1 (6 bases). This CDR3 is built from 15 residues. V was pared by 4 bases and J by 4 bases, with 16 bases between. Germline CDR1 SNHLY, CDR2 FYNNEI. CDR3 nucleotide sequence: TGTGCCAGCAGTGGGGTGAGGGGGAGACTCTATGGCTACACCTTC. This translates into CASSGVRGRLYGYTF.

CDR3 DNA sequence: TGTGCCAGCAGTGAATATCGCTATGGCTACACCTTC. This gives the protein CASSEYRYGYTF. The chain employs TRBV6-1 and TRBJ1-2, with unresolved D. The V end was cut by 2 bases, the J end by 4 bases, with 5 bases between. This CDR3 spans 12 amino acids. Germline V gene lookup returns CDR1 MNHNS and CDR2 SASEGT.

This chain uses TRBV11-2 with TRBJ2-1; the match to TRBD1 covers 7 bases. The V and J ends lost 4 bases and 12 bases, in that order; junction bases with no gene match: 6. This CDR3 spans 12 amino acids. Germline V lookup: CDR1 SGHAT, CDR2 FQNNGV. The chain's CDR3 is CASSYTSGGQFF. The CDR3 DNA is TGTGCCAGCAGCTATACTTCAGGGGGGCAGTTCTTC.

This chain connects TRBV30 to TRBJ1-1; D is unresolved. Trimming stripped 0 bases from V and 7 bases from J, with 9 bases between. Germline V gene lookup returns CDR1 GTSNPN and CDR2 SVGIG (reference sequence). The CDR3 loop spans 12 amino acids. CDR3 region: CAWSVTTGEAFF. The CDR3 DNA reads TGTGCCTGGAGTGTTACTACGGGTGAAGCTTTCTTT.

The V gene is TRBV7-9, the J gene TRBJ2-1; 15 bases line up with TRBD2. CDR1 is SEHNR, CDR2 FQNEAQ, per germline (reference sequence). J gave up 6 bases and V 5 bases, and 8 bases lay outside the gene matches. CDR3 length: 17 amino acids. CDR3 sequence: CASSRGLAGGLINEQFF. DNA for the CDR3: TGTGCCAGCAGCCGTGGACTAGCGGGGGGGCTGATCAATGAGCAGTTCTTC.

The V and J genes are TRBV19 and TRBJ2-7; possible D gene TRBD2, 7 bases. The germline gives CDR1 LNHDA, CDR2 SQIVND (reference sequence). This CDR3 has 14 amino acids. V was trimmed by 5 bases and J by 3 bases, leaving 14 bases between them. Here the CDR3 DNA reads TGTGCCAGTAGTTCCCGCGGGGGCGACTACGAGCAGTACGTC. Its translation is CASSSRGGDYEQYV.

This clone was seen once. The chain joins TRBV6-6 to TRBJ1-1, with TRBD1 identical over 7 bases. Trimming took 2 bases from V and 9 from J; bases not matched to a gene: 12. CDR1 MNHNY and CDR2 SVGAGI come from the germline V gene (reference sequence). This CDR3 contains 15 residues. The CDR3 loop is CASSYRGGGEDKAFF. The CDR3, as DNA: TGTGCCAGCAGTTACCGAGGGGGCGGGGAGGATAAAGCTTTCTTT.

The chain carries TRBV30 and TRBJ2-7; TRBD2 matches at 11 bases. V was pared by 3 bases and J by 0 bases, with 4 bases of the junction left unmatched. The CDR3 has 15 residues. In germline, CDR1 is GTSNPN, CDR2 SVGIG (reference sequence). The CDR3 region has the DNA TGTGCCTGGAGCGGACTAGCGGGCGTCTCCTACGAGCAGTACTTC. Its translation: CAWSGLAGVSYEQYF.

The CDR3 is CASSDPGQGADEQFF. Written as DNA, the CDR3 is TGCGCCAGCAGTGACCCGGGACAGGGGGCGGATGAGCAGTTCTTC. The chain is built from TRBV10-2 and TRBJ2-1; 12 bases are a match to TRBD1. V lost 3 bases to trimming and J lost 8 bases; unmatched junction nucleotides: 5. There are 15 residues in the CDR3. Germline V gene sequence: CDR1 WSHSY, CDR2 SAAADI.

The rearrangement links TRBV10-2 to TRBJ1-1; TRBD1 agrees at 8 bases. Germline CDR1 and CDR2: WSHSY and SAAADI. Trimming at V came to 4 bases and at J to 5 bases, leaving 9 bases not matched to a gene. The CDR3 has 15 residues. This CDR3 is CASSARTGRRTEAFF. In nucleotides, the CDR3 is TGCGCCAGCAGTGCTAGGACAGGGAGACGTACTGAAGCTTTCTTT.

This chain uses TRBV9 with TRBJ1-4; D gene ambiguous. Deletions cut 4 bases from V and 4 bases from J, with 17 bases between. In germline, CDR1 is SGDLS, CDR2 YYNGEE. The CDR3 length is 16 residues. CDR3 DNA: TGTGCCAGCAGCCTAAACTTAGGCAGAGGTAATGAAAAACTGTTTTTT. Its protein is CASSLNLGRGNEKLFF.